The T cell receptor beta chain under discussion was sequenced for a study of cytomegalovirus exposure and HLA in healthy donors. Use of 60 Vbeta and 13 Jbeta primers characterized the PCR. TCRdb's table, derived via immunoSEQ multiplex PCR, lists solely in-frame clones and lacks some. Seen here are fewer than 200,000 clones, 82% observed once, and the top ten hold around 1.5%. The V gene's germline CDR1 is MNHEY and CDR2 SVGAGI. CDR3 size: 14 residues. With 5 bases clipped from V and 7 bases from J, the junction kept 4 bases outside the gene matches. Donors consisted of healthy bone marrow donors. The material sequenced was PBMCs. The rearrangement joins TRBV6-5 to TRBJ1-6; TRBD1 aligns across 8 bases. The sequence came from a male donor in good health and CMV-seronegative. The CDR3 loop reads CASSERTGNSPLHF. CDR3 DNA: TGTGCCAGCAGTGAACGGACAGGGAATTCACCCCTCCACTTT.